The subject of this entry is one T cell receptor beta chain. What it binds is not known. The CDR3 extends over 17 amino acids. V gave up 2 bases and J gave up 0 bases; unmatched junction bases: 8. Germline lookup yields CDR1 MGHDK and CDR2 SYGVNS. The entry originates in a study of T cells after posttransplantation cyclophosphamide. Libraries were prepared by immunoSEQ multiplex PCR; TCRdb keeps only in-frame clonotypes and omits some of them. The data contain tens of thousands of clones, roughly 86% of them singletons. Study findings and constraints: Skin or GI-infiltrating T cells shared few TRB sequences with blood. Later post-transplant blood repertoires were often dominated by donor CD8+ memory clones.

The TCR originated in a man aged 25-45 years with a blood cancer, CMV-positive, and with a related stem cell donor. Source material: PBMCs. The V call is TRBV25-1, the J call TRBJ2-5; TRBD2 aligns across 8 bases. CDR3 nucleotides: TGTGCCAGCAGTGAAGATTGGGCGGGAGGTTACCAAGAGACCCAGTACTTC. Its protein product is CASSEDWAGGYQETQYF.